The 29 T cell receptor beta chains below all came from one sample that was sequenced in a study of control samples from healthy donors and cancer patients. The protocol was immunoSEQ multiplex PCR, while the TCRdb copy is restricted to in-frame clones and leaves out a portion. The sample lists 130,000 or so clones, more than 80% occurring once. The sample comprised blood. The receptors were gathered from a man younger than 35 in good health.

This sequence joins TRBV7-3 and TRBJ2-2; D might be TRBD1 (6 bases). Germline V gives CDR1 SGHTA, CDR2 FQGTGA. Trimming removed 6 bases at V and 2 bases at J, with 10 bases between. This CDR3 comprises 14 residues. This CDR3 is CASSLGANTGELFF. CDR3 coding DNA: TGTGCCAGCAGTCTGGGGGCAAACACCGGGGAGCTGTTTTTT.

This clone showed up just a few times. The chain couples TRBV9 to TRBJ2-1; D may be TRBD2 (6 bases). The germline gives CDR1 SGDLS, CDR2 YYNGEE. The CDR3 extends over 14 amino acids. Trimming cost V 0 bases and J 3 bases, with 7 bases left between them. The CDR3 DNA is TGTGCCAGCAGCGTAGTCGGGGGCTACAATGAGCAGTTCTTC. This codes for CASSVVGGYNEQFF. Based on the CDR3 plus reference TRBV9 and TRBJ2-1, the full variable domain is DSGVTQTPKHLITATGQRVTLRCSPRSGDLSVYWYQQSLDQGLQFLIQYYNGEERAKGNILERFSAQQFPDLHSELNLSSLELGDSALYFCASSVVGGYNEQFFGPGTRLTVL.

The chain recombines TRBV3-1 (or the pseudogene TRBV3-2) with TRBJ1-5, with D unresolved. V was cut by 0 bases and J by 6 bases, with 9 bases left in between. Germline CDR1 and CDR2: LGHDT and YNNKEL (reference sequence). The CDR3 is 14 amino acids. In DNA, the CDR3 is TGTGCCAGCAGCCAAGATTCCAGGAGTCAGCCCCAGCATTTT. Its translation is CASSQDSRSQPQHF.

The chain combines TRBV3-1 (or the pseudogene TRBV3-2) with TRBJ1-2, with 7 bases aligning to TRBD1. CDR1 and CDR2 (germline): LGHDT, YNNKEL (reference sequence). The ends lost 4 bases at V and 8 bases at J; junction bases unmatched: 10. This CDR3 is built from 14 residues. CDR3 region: CASSPLEGAGGYTF. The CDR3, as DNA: TGTGCCAGCAGCCCCTTGGAGGGGGCAGGGGGCTACACCTTC.

CDR3 nucleotide sequence: TGCGCCAGCAGCTTGCTGGCTAGCGGGGGCCAATCCTACGAGCAGTACTTC. The encoded protein is CASSLLASGGQSYEQYF. The chain employs TRBV5-1 and TRBJ2-7; 10 nucleotides agree with TRBD2. The CDR3 is 17 amino acids. V lost 1 base, J lost 1 base, and 8 bases stayed unmatched. Germline CDR1 SGHRS, CDR2 YFSETQ. Full variable domain (missing parts from reference TRBV5-1 and TRBJ2-7): KAGVTQTPRYLIKTRGQQVTLSCSPISGHRSVSWYQQTPGQGLQFLFEYFSETQRNKGNFPGRFSGRQFSNSRSEMNVSTLELGDSALYLCASSLLASGGQSYEQYFGPGTRLTVT.

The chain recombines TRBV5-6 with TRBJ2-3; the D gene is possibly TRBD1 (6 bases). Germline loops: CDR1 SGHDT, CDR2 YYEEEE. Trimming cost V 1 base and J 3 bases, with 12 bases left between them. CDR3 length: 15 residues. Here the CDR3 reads CASSLYQGWTDTQYF. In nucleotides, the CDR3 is TGTGCCAGCAGCTTGTACCAGGGGTGGACAGATACGCAGTATTTT.

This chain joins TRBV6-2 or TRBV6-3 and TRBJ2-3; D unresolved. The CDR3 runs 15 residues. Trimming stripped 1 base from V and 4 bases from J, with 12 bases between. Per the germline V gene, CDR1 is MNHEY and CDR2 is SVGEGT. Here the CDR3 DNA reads TGTGCCAGCAGTTACTATCCCCTTGCGGCAGATACGCAGTATTTT. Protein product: CASSYYPLAADTQYF.

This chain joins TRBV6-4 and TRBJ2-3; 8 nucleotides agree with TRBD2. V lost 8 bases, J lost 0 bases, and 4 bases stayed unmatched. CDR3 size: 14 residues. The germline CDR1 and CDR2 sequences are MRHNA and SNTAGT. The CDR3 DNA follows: TGTGCCAGCTCCCCGGGGGGGAGCACAGATACGCAGTATTTT. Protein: CASSPGGSTDTQYF.

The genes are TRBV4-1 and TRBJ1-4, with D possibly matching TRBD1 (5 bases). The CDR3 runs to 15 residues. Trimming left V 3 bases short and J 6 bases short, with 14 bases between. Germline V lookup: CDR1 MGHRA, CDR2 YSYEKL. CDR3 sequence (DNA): TGCGCCAGCAGCCAGACGTGGGGGGTCGATGAAAAACTGTTTTTT. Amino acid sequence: CASSQTWGVDEKLFF.

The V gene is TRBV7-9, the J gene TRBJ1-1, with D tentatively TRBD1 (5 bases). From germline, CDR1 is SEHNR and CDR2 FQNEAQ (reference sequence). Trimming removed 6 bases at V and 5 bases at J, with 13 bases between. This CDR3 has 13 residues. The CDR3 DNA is TGTGCCAGCAGACCTCTACAGGTAACTGAAGCTTTCTTT. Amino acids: CASRPLQVTEAFF.

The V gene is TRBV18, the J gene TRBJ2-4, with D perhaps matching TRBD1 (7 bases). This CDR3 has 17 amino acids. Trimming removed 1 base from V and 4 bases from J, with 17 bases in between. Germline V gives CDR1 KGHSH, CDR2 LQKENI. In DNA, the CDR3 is TGTGCCAGCTCACCACTTCGAATCAGGGGGGAAAAAAACATTCAGTACTTC. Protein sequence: CASSPLRIRGEKNIQYF. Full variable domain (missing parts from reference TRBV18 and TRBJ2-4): NAGVMQNPRHLVRRRGQEARLRCSPMKGHSHVYWYRQLPEEGLKFMVYLQKENIIDESGMPKERFSAEFPKEGPSILRIQQVVRGDSAAYFCASSPLRIRGEKNIQYFGAGTRLSVL.

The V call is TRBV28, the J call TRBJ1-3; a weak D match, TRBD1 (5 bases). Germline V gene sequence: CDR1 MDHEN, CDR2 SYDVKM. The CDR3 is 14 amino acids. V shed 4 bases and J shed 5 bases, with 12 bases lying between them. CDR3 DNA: TGTGCCAGCAGTTCCAGGGATATTCGAAACACCATATATTTT. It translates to CASSSRDIRNTIYF.

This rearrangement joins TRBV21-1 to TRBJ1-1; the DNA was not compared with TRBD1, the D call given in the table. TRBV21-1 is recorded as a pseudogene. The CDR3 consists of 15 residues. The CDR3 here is CASSKAGSRNTEAFF. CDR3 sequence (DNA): TGTGCCAGCAGCAAAGCGGGCAGTAGGAACACTGAAGCTTTCTTT.

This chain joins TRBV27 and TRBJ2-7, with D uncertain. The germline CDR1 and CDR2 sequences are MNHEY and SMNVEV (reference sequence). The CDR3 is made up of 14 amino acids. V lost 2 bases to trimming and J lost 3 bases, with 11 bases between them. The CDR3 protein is CASSLGREHYEQYF. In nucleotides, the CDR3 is TGTGCCAGCAGTTTAGGGCGCGAGCACTACGAGCAGTACTTC.

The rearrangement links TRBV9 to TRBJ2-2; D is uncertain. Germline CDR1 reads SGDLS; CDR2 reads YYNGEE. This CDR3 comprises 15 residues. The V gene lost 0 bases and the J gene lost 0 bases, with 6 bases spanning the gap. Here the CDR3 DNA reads TGTGCCAGCAGCGTAGCGAGCCCGAACACCGGGGAGCTGTTTTTT. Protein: CASSVASPNTGELFF.

CDR3 residues: CASSQGVVRQETQYF. The CDR3 nucleotides read TGCGCCAGCAGCCAAGGGGTCGTGCGGCAAGAGACCCAGTACTTC. V is TRBV4-1 and J is TRBJ2-5; D gene uncertain. V shed 1 base and J shed 2 bases, with 11 bases lying between them. Germline V gives CDR1 MGHRA, CDR2 YSYEKL. The CDR3 is 15 amino acids.

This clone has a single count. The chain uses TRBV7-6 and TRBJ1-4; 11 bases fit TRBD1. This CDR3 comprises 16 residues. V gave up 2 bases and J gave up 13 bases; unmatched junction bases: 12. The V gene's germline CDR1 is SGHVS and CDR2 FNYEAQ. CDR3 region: CASSLSFLDRGRRLFF. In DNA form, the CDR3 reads TGTGCCAGCAGCTTAAGCTTCTTGGACAGGGGGCGCCGACTGTTTTTT. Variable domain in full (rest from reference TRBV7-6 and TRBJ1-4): GAGVSQSPRYKVTKRGQDVALRCDPISGHVSLYWYRQALGQGPEFLTYFNYEAQQDKSGLPNDRFSAERPEGSISTLTIQRTEQRDSAMYRCASSLSFLDRGRRLFFGSGTQLSVL.

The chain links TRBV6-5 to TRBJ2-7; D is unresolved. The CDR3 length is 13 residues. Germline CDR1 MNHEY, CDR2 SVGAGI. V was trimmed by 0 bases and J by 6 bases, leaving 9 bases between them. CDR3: CASSYSSFGEQYF. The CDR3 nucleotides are TGTGCCAGCAGTTACTCGTCGTTCGGCGAGCAGTACTTC.

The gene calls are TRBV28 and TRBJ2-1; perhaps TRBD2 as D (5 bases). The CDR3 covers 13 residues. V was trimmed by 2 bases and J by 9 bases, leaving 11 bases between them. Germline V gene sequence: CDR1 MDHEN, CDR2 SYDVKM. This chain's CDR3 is CASSLASIGEQFF. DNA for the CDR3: TGTGCCAGCAGTTTAGCTAGCATCGGTGAGCAGTTCTTC.

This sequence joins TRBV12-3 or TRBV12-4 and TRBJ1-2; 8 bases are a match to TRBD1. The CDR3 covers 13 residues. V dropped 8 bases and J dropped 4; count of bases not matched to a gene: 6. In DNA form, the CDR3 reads TGTGCCAGCGCCACAGGGGGAGGCTATGGCTACACCTTC. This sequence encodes CASATGGGYGYTF.

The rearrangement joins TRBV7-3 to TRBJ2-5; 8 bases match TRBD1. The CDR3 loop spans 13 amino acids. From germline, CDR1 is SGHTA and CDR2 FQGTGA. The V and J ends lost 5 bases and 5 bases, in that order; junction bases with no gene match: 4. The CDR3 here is CASSLGQAETQYF. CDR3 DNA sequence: TGTGCCAGCAGCCTGGGACAGGCGGAGACCCAGTACTTC.

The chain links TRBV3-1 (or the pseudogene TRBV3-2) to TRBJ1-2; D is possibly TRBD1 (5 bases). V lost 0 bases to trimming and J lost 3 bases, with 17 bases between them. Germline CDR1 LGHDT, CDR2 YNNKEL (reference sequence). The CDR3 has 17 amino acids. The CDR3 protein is CASSQDLPSQVYYGYTF. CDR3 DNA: TGTGCCAGCAGCCAAGATCTGCCCTCACAGGTCTACTATGGCTACACCTTC.

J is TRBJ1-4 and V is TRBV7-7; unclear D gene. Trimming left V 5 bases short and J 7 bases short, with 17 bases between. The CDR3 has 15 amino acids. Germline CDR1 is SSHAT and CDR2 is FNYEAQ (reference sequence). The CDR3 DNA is TGTGCCAGCAGCCCATCCGTAGGCAGTGGTGAAAAACTGTTTTTT. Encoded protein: CASSPSVGSGEKLFF.

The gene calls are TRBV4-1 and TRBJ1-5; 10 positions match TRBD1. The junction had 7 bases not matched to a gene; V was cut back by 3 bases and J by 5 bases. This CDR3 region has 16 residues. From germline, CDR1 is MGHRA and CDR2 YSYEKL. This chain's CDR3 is CASSHTPGTGDQPQHF. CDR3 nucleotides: TGCGCCAGCAGCCATACCCCCGGGACAGGGGATCAGCCCCAGCATTTT.

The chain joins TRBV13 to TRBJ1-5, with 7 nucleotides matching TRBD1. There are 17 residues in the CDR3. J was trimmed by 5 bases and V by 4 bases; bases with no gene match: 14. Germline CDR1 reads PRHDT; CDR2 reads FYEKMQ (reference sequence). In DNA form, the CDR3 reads TGTGCCAGCAGCTCCCCCAACACAGGGGAAGTTGATCAGCCCCAGCATTTT. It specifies CASSSPNTGEVDQPQHF.

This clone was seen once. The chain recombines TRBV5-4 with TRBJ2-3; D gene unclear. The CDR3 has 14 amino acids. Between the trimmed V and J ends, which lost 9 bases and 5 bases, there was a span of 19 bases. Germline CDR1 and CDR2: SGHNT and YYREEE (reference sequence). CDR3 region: CATANFSAGDTQYF. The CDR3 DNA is TGTGCCACCGCCAACTTCTCCGCCGGAGATACGCAGTATTTT.

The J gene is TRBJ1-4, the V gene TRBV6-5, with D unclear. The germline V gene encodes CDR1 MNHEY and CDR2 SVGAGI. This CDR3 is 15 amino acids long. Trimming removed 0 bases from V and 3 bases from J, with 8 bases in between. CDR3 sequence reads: CASSYSGRANEKLFF. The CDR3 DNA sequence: TGTGCCAGCAGTTACTCAGGCCGGGCTAATGAAAAACTGTTTTTT.

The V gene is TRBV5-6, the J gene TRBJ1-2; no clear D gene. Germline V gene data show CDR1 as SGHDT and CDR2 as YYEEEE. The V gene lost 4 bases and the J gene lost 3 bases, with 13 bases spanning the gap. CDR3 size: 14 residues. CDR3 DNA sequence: TGTGCCAGCAGCGCTGGGCCGGGGTACTATGGCTACACCTTC. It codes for CASSAGPGYYGYTF.

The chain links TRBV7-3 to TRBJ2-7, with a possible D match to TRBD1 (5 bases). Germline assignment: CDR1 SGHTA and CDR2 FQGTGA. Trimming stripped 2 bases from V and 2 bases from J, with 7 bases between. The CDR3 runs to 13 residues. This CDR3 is CASSLDSTYEQYF. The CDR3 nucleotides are TGTGCCAGCAGCTTAGACAGCACCTACGAGCAGTACTTC.